This T cell receptor beta chain was found in a study of molecular identifiers for immune sequencing clone quantification. Across the study: Sequencing covered four of five parts into which replicate RNA from about 20,000 or 100,000 naive CD8 cells was split.

The study, taken as a whole, reports: Spiked-in Jurkat TCR RNA corresponding to one cell was reported as detectable against approximately 930,000 naive cells.

TCRdb re-called the PCR reads with MiXCR, one entry per CDR3 protein. The data show 100,000 or so distinct CDR3 sequences, around 33% seen once. CDR3 length: 13 amino acids. The V gene lost 4 bases and the J gene lost 7 bases, with 14 bases spanning the gap. On this clonotype itself: The antigen remains unidentified. A much larger clone differs by one base, so this may be a read error.

The sorting of naive CD8 T cells used the CD8+CD4-CCR7+CD45RA+ phenotype. The sample comprised naive CD8+ T cells from blood, with Jurkat cell RNA spiked in. The subset is: FACS-sorted CD8+CD4-CCR7+CD45RA+ naive T cells. The TCR comes from a human donor in good health. Some libraries in this study had Jurkat cell RNA spiked in. This chain links TRBV12-3 or TRBV12-4 with TRBJ2-7; no definite D call. The CDR3 DNA is TGTGCCAGCAGTTCTTCCCCTACGGAGGAGCAGTACTTC. Protein product: CASSSSPTEEQYF.